This TCR beta chain was found in a study of blood T cell repertoires in COVID-19. The overall study: Sample material is recorded as cDNA or gDNA derived from T cells, B-cell-depleted T cells, or PBMCs.

This clone was seen once. Profiling relied on immunoSEQ multiplex PCR, and the TCRdb table lists in-frame clones only, not all of them. The sample shows approximately 150,000 clones, roughly nine tenths of them seen only once. The clonotype comes from a man aged 18 to 35 with COVID-19, enrolled during active disease. What was sequenced was peripheral blood.

CDR3: CAWSDTGAGTDTQYF. The CDR3, as DNA: TGTGCCTGGAGTGACACAGGGGCAGGCACAGATACGCAGTATTTT. V usage is TRBV30 and J usage is TRBJ2-3; TRBD1 matches at 7 bases. With V trimmed by 1 base and J by 1 base, 5 bases remained unmatched. CDR1 GTSNPN and CDR2 SVGIG come from the germline V gene (reference sequence). The CDR3 totals 15 residues.